These 16 T cell receptor beta chains share one sample of origin, sequenced in a study of T cell responses to AZD1222 COVID-19 vaccine. Produced via immunoSEQ multiplex PCR; TCRdb's table is partial and in-frame only. Of fewer than 150,000 clones listed, about 93% were seen once; the top ten hold roughly 0.9%. Sequenced here: peripheral blood, sampled on day 0 of AZD1222 vaccination. These receptors all come from an adult in good health.

The V gene is TRBV19, the J gene TRBJ1-5, with 7 bases aligning to TRBD1. Trimming at V came to 6 bases and at J to 3 bases, leaving 11 bases not matched to a gene. CDR3 length: 16 amino acids. CDR1 and CDR2 (germline): LNHDA, SQIVND (reference sequence). CDR3 sequence (DNA): TGTGCCAGTAGCCCTCCCAGGGGGTGGGTCAATCAGCCCCAGCATTTT. This gives the protein CASSPPRGWVNQPQHF.

This chain uses TRBV6-5 with TRBJ1-6; the D gene is possibly TRBD1 (5 bases). The CDR3 contains 15 residues. Germline lookup yields CDR1 MNHEY and CDR2 SVGAGI. Trimming took 6 bases from V and 2 from J, leaving 11 bases between them. As DNA, the CDR3 is TGTGCCAGCAGGGGGCATGGCACCTATAATTCACCCCTCCACTTT. Protein product: CASRGHGTYNSPLHF.

V is TRBV2 and J is TRBJ1-2; D remains unclear. The V end lost 11 bases, the J end lost 3 bases, and 22 bases lay between the germline ends. The CDR3 length is 15 residues. Per the germline V gene, CDR1 is SNHLY and CDR2 is FYNNEI. CDR3 nucleotide sequence: TGTGCCTCCTTCGGCGGCAGATTATTCTACTATGGCTACACCTTC. It codes for CASFGGRLFYYGYTF.

Comment on this clone: The sample holds other DNA sequences that translate to the same CDR3. The chain is built from TRBV5-1 and TRBJ1-1; 7 nucleotides align to TRBD1. After removal of 0 bases from V and 4 bases from J, the junction contained 3 bases not matched to a gene. The CDR3 totals 14 residues. CDR1 is SGHRS, CDR2 YFSETQ, per germline. Written as DNA, the CDR3 is TGCGCCAGCAGCTTGGGGACAGGCGGCACTGAAGCTTTCTTT. Its protein is CASSLGTGGTEAFF.

The V and J genes are TRBV6-5 and TRBJ1-6; D not certain. CDR1 MNHEY and CDR2 SVGAGI come from the germline V gene. The germline V and J ends were trimmed by 3 bases and 2 bases, with 8 bases remaining between them. This CDR3 has 15 residues. CDR3 sequence: CASSYSGPYNSPLHF. CDR3 sequence (DNA): TGTGCCAGCAGTTATTCCGGGCCCTATAATTCACCCCTCCACTTT.

The chain is built from TRBV12-3 or TRBV12-4 and TRBJ1-3; D is unclear. The V end was cut by 3 bases, the J end by 3 bases, with 6 bases between. The CDR3 has 13 residues. The DNA for the CDR3 is TGTGCCAGCAGTTTTACGCGTGGAAACACCATATATTTT. Translating it yields CASSFTRGNTIYF.

The rearrangement joins TRBV30 to TRBJ1-2; D may be TRBD1 (6 bases). With 7 bases removed from V and 5 bases from J, the gap between germline ends came to 26 bases. The CDR3 spans 16 residues. CDR1 is GTSNPN and CDR2 is SVGIG in the germline V gene (reference sequence). The chain's CDR3 is CAYLLGGRALGYGYTF. The CDR3 nucleotides are TGTGCCTACCTTCTCGGGGGCCGGGCCCTTGGGTATGGCTACACCTTC.

This clone was recorded only once. The V gene is TRBV3-1 (or the pseudogene TRBV3-2), the J gene TRBJ2-3; D possibly uses TRBD1 or TRBD2 (5 bases each). Germline V gene lookup returns CDR1 LGHDT and CDR2 YNNKEL (reference sequence). The CDR3 extends over 17 amino acids. The V gene lost 0 bases and the J gene lost 0 bases, with 13 bases spanning the gap. Written as DNA, the CDR3 is TGTGCCAGCAGCCAAGATATAGGGACGTTTAGCACAGATACGCAGTATTTT. This encodes CASSQDIGTFSTDTQYF.

This clone was counted between two and nine times. The genes are TRBV7-9 and TRBJ2-7, with D uncertain. Germline V gene data show CDR1 as SEHNR and CDR2 as FQNEAQ (reference sequence). The germline V and J ends were trimmed by 4 bases and 6 bases, with 7 bases remaining between them. This CDR3 has 11 amino acids. The CDR3 DNA sequence: TGTGCCAGCAGCTCTACTACCGAGCAGTACTTC. It translates to CASSSTTEQYF.

This chain joins TRBV6-4 and TRBJ2-2; D is unresolved. Germline loops: CDR1 MRHNA, CDR2 SNTAGT. V lost 8 bases and J lost 0, with 13 bases in between. The CDR3 is made up of 15 amino acids. The CDR3: CASSPRHTNTGELFF. DNA for the CDR3: TGTGCCAGCTCCCCTCGACACACGAACACCGGGGAGCTGTTTTTT.

The chain joins TRBV7-9 to TRBJ2-2; 7 bases are shared with TRBD1. The CDR3 has 13 amino acids. Looked up from germline, CDR1 is SEHNR and CDR2 is FQNEAQ (reference sequence). Trimming took 5 bases from V and 6 from J; bases not matched to a gene: 3. CDR3 DNA: TGTGCCAGCAGCCTCGACAGGGCCGGGGAGCTGTTTTTT. It translates to CASSLDRAGELFF.

The chain carries TRBV10-3 and TRBJ1-2; the D gene is possibly TRBD1 (6 bases). The CDR3 totals 14 residues. Germline CDR1 reads ENHRY; CDR2 reads SYGVKD. Trimming cost V 2 bases and J 4 bases, with 11 bases left between them. CDR3 sequence reads: CAISETGHPYGYTF. CDR3 nucleotide sequence: TGTGCCATCAGTGAGACGGGACACCCCTATGGCTACACCTTC.

This chain connects TRBV9 to TRBJ1-6; D remains ambiguous. The CDR3 is 16 residues long. Germline CDR1 SGDLS, CDR2 YYNGEE. The V end was cut by 6 bases, the J end by 0 bases, with 13 bases between. The CDR3 sequence is CASTPSGSSYNSPLHF. The CDR3 DNA reads as TGTGCCAGCACCCCAAGCGGGAGCTCCTATAATTCACCCCTCCACTTT.

This clone was detected only once. This rearrangement joins TRBV28 to TRBJ1-1; D gene ambiguous. The CDR3 runs to 12 residues. V lost 8 bases and J 1 base, leaving 8 bases between the germline ends. Germline CDR1 and CDR2: MDHEN and SYDVKM. CDR3: CASDQQNTEAFF. CDR3 bases: TGTGCCAGCGATCAGCAGAACACTGAAGCTTTCTTT. The whole variable domain, remainder taken from reference TRBV28 and TRBJ1-1, is DVKVTQSSRYLVKRTGEKVFLECVQDMDHENMFWYRQDPGLGLRLIYFSYDVKMKEKGDIPEGYSVSREKKERFSLILESASTNQTSMYLCASDQQNTEAFFGQGTRLTVV.

V and J are TRBV11-3 and TRBJ2-7, with TRBD2 matching over 12 bases. J lost 4 bases, V lost 3 bases, and 4 bases had no gene match. Germline V CDR1 and CDR2: SGHNT, YENEEA. This CDR3 is 15 amino acids long. This CDR3 reads CASSLTSGGLYEQYF. DNA of the CDR3: TGTGCCAGCAGCTTGACTAGCGGGGGACTATACGAGCAGTACTTC.

This rearrangement joins TRBV27 to TRBJ1-1; 11 bases match TRBD1. CDR3 length equals 14 residues. Trimming cost V 6 bases and J 5 bases; bases outside gene matches: 5. CDR1 and CDR2 (germline): MNHEY, SMNVEV (reference sequence). The CDR3: CASRRGTGGTEAFF. The CDR3 nucleotides are TGTGCCAGCAGACGTGGGACAGGGGGAACTGAAGCTTTCTTT.